A selection of T cell receptor beta chains follows, all from one sample in a study of T cells in Graves' hyperthyroidism and ophthalmopathy. TCRdb ran MiXCR on the multiplex PCR reads and lists one entry per CDR3 protein. Seen here are 650,000 to 800,000 distinct CDR3 sequences, nearly 45% observed once, and the top ten hold about 7.2%. What was sequenced was peripheral blood or thyroid tissue (not recorded which). The receptors come from an adult man with Graves' disease, either hyperthyroidism or ophthalmopathy (not recorded which). CDR3s include the opening cysteine and the closing phenylalanine or tryptophan. The order of the fields is clone size, CDR3 length, V gene, J gene, D gene, CDR3 protein, CDR3 DNA. The D gene is left open where the match is weak. Not every row has a clone size; where given, it reads once, few, many or a size class.

>.|17|TRBV19|TRBJ2-2|TRBD2
CASSRTSGVLNTGELFF
TGTGCCAGTAGCCGGACTAGCGGGGTGCTGAACACCGGGGAGCTGTTTTTT
>.|16|TRBV2|TRBJ1-2|.
CASSSTPGSGTQGYTF
TGTGCCAGCAGTTCGACGCCCGGCAGTGGGACCCAGGGCTACACCTTC
>.|13|TRBV12-3/TRBV12-4|TRBJ1-1|.
CASSYTANTEAFF
TGTGCCAGCAGCTACACAGCGAACACTGAAGCTTTCTTT
>.|14|TRBV7-2|TRBJ2-7|.
CASSQSGPSVEQYF
TGTGCCAGCAGCCAGAGCGGACCTTCCGTCGAGCAGTACTTC
>.|14|TRBV29-1|TRBJ2-7|.
CSQAGSGLTYEQYF
TGCAGCCAAGCAGGGTCAGGGCTAACCTACGAGCAGTACTTC
>.|14|TRBV7-9|TRBJ1-6|TRBD1
CASTAGQGGSPLHF
TGTGCCAGCACCGCGGGACAGGGAGGTTCACCCCTCCACTTT
>many|16|TRBV15|TRBJ1-4|.
CATSRGEGRMEEKLFF
TGTGCCACCAGCAGAGGCGAGGGGAGGATGGAGGAAAAACTGTTTTTT
>many|12|TRBV7-9|TRBJ2-7|TRBD1
CASRDRTYEQYF
TGTGCCAGCCGGGACAGAACCTACGAGCAGTACTTC
>many|15|TRBV2|TRBJ1-4|TRBD1
CASSPSGTGGEKLFF
TGTGCCAGCAGCCCGTCCGGGACAGGAGGTGAAAAACTGTTTTTT
>few|14|TRBV19|TRBJ2-7|.
CASSIAPGSYEQYF
TGTGCCAGTAGTATAGCCCCAGGTTCCTACGAGCAGTACTTC
>few|16|TRBV7-3|TRBJ1-1|.
CASSLSGGAMNTEAFF
TGTGCCAGCAGCTTAAGCGGGGGCGCCATGAACACTGAAGCTTTCTTT
>.|15|TRBV29-1|TRBJ1-1|.
CSVERVGELNTEAFF
TGCAGCGTTGAACGTGTAGGGGAGTTGAACACTGAAGCTTTCTTT
>few|15|TRBV24-1|TRBJ2-5|.
CATSGLGGAEETQYF
TGTGCCACCAGTGGTTTGGGCGGGGCGGAAGAGACCCAGTACTTC
>.|14|TRBV7-9|TRBJ2-2|.
CASSLWSVHGELFF
TGTGCCAGCAGCTTATGGAGTGTCCACGGGGAGCTGTTTTTT
>few|16|TRBV20-1|TRBJ2-2|TRBD2
CSARDRAGVGTGELFF
TGCAGTGCTAGAGATCGAGCGGGAGTAGGGACCGGGGAGCTGTTTTTT
>.|16|TRBV29-1|TRBJ2-2|TRBD1
CSVEDSRTGEPGELFF
TGCAGCGTTGAAGATTCCCGGACAGGGGAGCCTGGGGAGCTGTTTTTT
>.|16|TRBV7-6|TRBJ2-2|.
CASSSGVQSSTGELFF
TGTGCCAGCAGCTCAGGGGTACAGTCGTCCACCGGGGAGCTGTTTTTT
>few|15|TRBV5-1|TRBJ2-2|.
CASSPGQPLDGELFF
TGCGCCAGCAGCCCCGGACAGCCTCTTGATGGGGAGCTGTTTTTT
>.|15|TRBV7-3|TRBJ1-1|.
CASSQALTENTEAFF
TGTGCCAGCAGCCAAGCGTTAACAGAGAACACTGAAGCTTTCTTT
>.|15|TRBV14|TRBJ1-2|.
CASSQDLTEPAGYTF
TGTGCCAGCAGCCAAGATTTAACAGAGCCTGCTGGCTACACCTTC
>many|15|TRBV5-1|TRBJ1-2|TRBD1
CASSAGGTGGYGYTF
TGCGCCAGCAGCGCCGGCGGGACAGGGGGCTATGGCTACACCTTC
>many|15|TRBV15|TRBJ2-7|TRBD1
CATSSRDRGILEQYF
TGTGCCACCAGCTCCCGGGACAGGGGCATCCTCGAGCAGTACTTC
>.|14|TRBV19|TRBJ2-5|TRBD2
CASSALAEGETQYF
TGTGCCAGTAGTGCCCTAGCGGAGGGGGAGACCCAGTACTTC
>.|14|TRBV25-1|TRBJ2-5|.
CASSTSGRAGTQYF
TGCGCCAGCAGCACCAGCGGACGAGCTGGGACCCAGTACTTC
>.|16|TRBV5-1|TRBJ1-1|TRBD1
CASSLRTGGWDTEAFF
TGCGCCAGCAGCCTAAGGACAGGGGGCTGGGACACTGAAGCTTTCTTT
>many|14|TRBV7-9|TRBJ1-1|TRBD1
CASSSNQGGTEAFF
TGTGCCAGCAGCTCAAACCAGGGGGGCACTGAAGCTTTCTTT
>many|14|TRBV7-9|TRBJ2-5|.
CASSPVVSQETQYF
TGTGCCAGCAGCCCGGTCGTATCCCAAGAGACCCAGTACTTC
>few|15|TRBV7-9|TRBJ1-1|.
CASSQVGSMNTEAFF
TGTGCCAGCAGCCAGGTGGGATCCATGAACACTGAAGCTTTCTTT
>few|13|TRBV6-5|TRBJ1-1|.
CAIRGQLNTEAFF
TGTGCCATCAGAGGACAGCTGAACACTGAAGCTTTCTTT
>.|13|TRBV29-1|TRBJ2-7|.
CSVVGIRSYEQYF
TGCAGCGTTGTGGGCATTCGCTCCTACGAGCAGTACTTC
>.|13|TRBV7-9|TRBJ2-2|.
CASSSGRIGELFF
TGTGCCAGCAGCTCAGGACGCATCGGGGAGCTGTTTTTT
>few|12|TRBV20-1|TRBJ2-7|.
CSARIRDYEQYF
TGCAGTGCTAGAATTCGGGACTACGAGCAGTACTTC
>many|14|TRBV2|TRBJ1-1|TRBD1
CASRQGSLGTEAFF
TGTGCCAGCAGACAGGGGAGTCTGGGCACTGAAGCTTTCTTT
>.|14|TRBV6-5|TRBJ2-5|.
CASSYRGARETQYF
TGTGCCAGCAGTTATCGAGGGGCTCGAGAGACCCAGTACTTC
>.|14|TRBV7-9|TRBJ2-2|.
CASSFASHTGELFF
TGTGCCAGCAGCTTTGCAAGCCACACCGGGGAGCTGTTTTTT
>many|15|TRBV7-6|TRBJ1-2|TRBD1
CASSLRAGGIGGYTF
TGTGCCAGCAGCTTACGGGCAGGGGGCATTGGTGGCTACACCTTC
>.|14|TRBV5-1|TRBJ2-2|TRBD2
CASTKRELSGELFF
TGCGCCAGCACCAAGCGGGAGTTGTCCGGGGAGCTGTTTTTT
>.|15|TRBV5-1|TRBJ1-4|TRBD1
CASSLAGTGEEKLFF
TGCGCCAGCAGCTTGGCGGGGACAGGGGAAGAAAAACTGTTTTTT
>few|15|TRBV7-9|TRBJ2-7|.
CASSLARSYPYEQYF
TGTGCCAGCAGCTTGGCCAGGAGTTACCCCTACGAGCAGTACTTC
>.|15|TRBV7-9|TRBJ2-7|TRBD2
CASSSLAGMADTQYF
TGTGCCAGTAGTTCACTAGCGGGAATGGCAGATACGCAGTACTTC
>.|15|TRBV2|TRBJ1-5|.
CASREERTGNQPQHF
TGTGCCAGCAGAGAAGAAAGGACAGGCAATCAGCCCCAGCATTTT
>.|15|TRBV2|TRBJ1-3|TRBD1
CATPLRTGSGNTIYF
TGTGCTACGCCACTCCGGACAGGCTCTGGAAACACCATATATTTT
>.|16|TRBV7-2|TRBJ1-5|.
CASSLDPQGVNQPQHF
TGTGCCAGCAGCTTAGACCCACAGGGAGTCAATCAGCCCCAGCATTTT
>.|15|TRBV25-1|TRBJ2-5|TRBD2
CASSSVAGGGETQYF
TGCGCCAGCAGCTCCGTAGCGGGAGGAGGGGAGACCCAGTACTTC
>few|15|TRBV14|TRBJ2-7|TRBD2
CASSHPAGVLYEQYF
TGTGCCAGCAGCCACCCAGCGGGGGTCCTCTACGAGCAGTACTTC
>.|12|TRBV7-2|TRBJ1-2|.
CASSLGWDGYTF
TGTGCCAGCAGCTTAGGATGGGATGGCTACACCTTC
>.|15|TRBV6-1|TRBJ1-2|.
CASSYSQRDGGGYTF
TGTGCCAGCAGTTACTCTCAAAGGGACGGGGGCGGCTACACCTTC
>few|11|TRBV29-1|TRBJ2-1|.
CSVESGSEQFF
TGCAGCGTTGAATCCGGGAGTGAGCAGTTCTTC
>.|15|TRBV7-9|TRBJ1-5|.
CASSLEADSNQPQHF
TGTGCCAGCAGCTTAGAAGCTGATAGCAATCAGCCCCAGCATTTT
>.|14|TRBV20-1|TRBJ1-5|.
CSARGQYSNQPQHF
TGCAGTGCTAGAGGACAGTATAGCAATCAGCCCCAGCATTTT
>.|15|TRBV7-4|TRBJ2-5|.
CASSPSRDDQETQYF
TGTGCCAGCAGCCCCTCCCGGGACGACCAAGAGACCCAGTACTTC
>.|16|TRBV9|TRBJ2-7|TRBD2
CASRDPSGRLLGEQYF
TGTGCCAGCAGGGACCCTAGCGGGAGGCTCCTTGGCGAGCAGTACTTC
>.|18|TRBV7-9|TRBJ1-5|TRBD1
CASSQDPTGGISNQPQHF
TGTGCCAGCAGCCAAGACCCAACAGGGGGTATTAGCAATCAGCCCCAGCATTTT
>few|12|TRBV7-8|TRBJ1-1|.
CASSFGRHEAFF
TGTGCCAGCAGCTTTGGGCGCCATGAAGCTTTCTTT
>.|12|TRBV10-3|TRBJ2-2|.
CAISENTGELFF
TGTGCCATCAGTGAGAACACCGGGGAGCTGTTTTTT